The rows below give T cell receptor beta chains drawn from one sample of a study of vaccination effects on CD4 cells after COVID-19. These receptors have no identified antigens. Method: immunoSEQ multiplex PCR; TCRdb's copy keeps in-frame clones and lacks some. Among roughly 23,000 clones listed, about 73% were seen once. The sequences come from CD4+ T cells from PBMCs cultured with HCoV-229E spike peptides, collected before COVID-19 vaccination. Receptors were obtained from a human donor who received a COVID-19 vaccine. CDR3s include the opening cysteine and the closing phenylalanine or tryptophan.

TRBJ1-2 | TRBV6-5 | CASIAASYGYTF
TRBJ2-5 | TRBV5-1 | CASSLGFQETQYF
TRBJ2-2 | TRBV2 | CASSESFGTGKDGELFF
TRBJ2-2 | TRBV24-1 | CATSSGANTGELFF
TRBJ2-5 | TRBV5-1 | CASSLGGRTVLDQYF
TRBJ2-1 | TRBV10-1 | CASSESGGVAEQFF
TRBJ2-3 | TRBV30 | CAGGLGSTDTQYF
TRBJ2-7 | TRBV5-1 | CASSTSGHSYEQYF
TRBJ1-2 | TRBV11-2 | CASSQDRGQGYTF
TRBJ2-1 | TRBV6-6 | CASSYSPDENEQFF
TRBJ2-1 | TRBV6-1 | CASSGSYERGSYYNEQFF
TRBJ1-1 | TRBV5-1 | CASSIDRGQKGVF
TRBJ2-3 | TRBV19 | CASSIAAGATDTQYF
TRBJ1-2 | TRBV30 | CAWSPGQVYGYTF
TRBJ2-2 | TRBV7-7 | CASSPGRLVNTGELFF
TRBJ2-7 | TRBV21-1 | CASSSSTQKGAYEQYF
TRBJ2-3 | TRBV15 | CATSRAAGAPTDTQYF
TRBJ1-2 | TRBV6-5 | CASSFSDRVSGYTF
TRBJ2-7 | TRBV7-2 | CASSLPTSSLYYEQYF
TRBJ2-1 | TRBV29-1 | CSVDPGRSLNEQFF
TRBJ1-1 | TRBV12-3/TRBV12-4 | CASTTQENTEAFF
TRBJ2-2 | TRBV30 | CAQNDRVGELFF
TRBJ2-1 | TRBV3-1/TRBV3-2 | CASSQYLDGHNEQFF
TRBJ1-2 | TRBV19 | CASSIRQGDGYTF
TRBJ2-7 | TRBV5-8 | CASSSLRGGGSYEQYF
TRBJ1-5 | TRBV19 | CATKTGEAYQPQHF
TRBJ1-1 | TRBV7-2 | CASSLTGTGWNTEAFF
TRBJ2-6 | TRBV19 | CASSILPGLLSGANVLTF
TRBJ2-3 | TRBV12-5 | CASGLGREEATQYF
TRBJ1-3 | TRBV19 | CASSTKQGPTLNTIYF
TRBJ2-6 | TRBV7-2 | CASSSTGAGANVLTF
TRBJ2-1 | TRBV2 | CASSGTPWTSGVYEQFF
TRBJ1-3 | TRBV5-6 | CASSFAEPYSGNTIYF
TRBJ2-7 | TRBV3-1/TRBV3-2 | CASSQDPGTRSHEQYF
TRBJ2-7 | TRBV12-5 | CASGGRGREQYF
TRBJ1-5 | TRBV29-1 | CSVEVEEGQPQHF
TRBJ1-2 | TRBV7-9 | CASSLGWGESYTF
TRBJ1-5 | TRBV6-5 | CASSSQRRGTQPQHF
TRBJ1-1 | TRBV6-6 | CASNADMNTEAFF
TRBJ2-3 | TRBV27 | CASSLGGTQYF
TRBJ2-3 | TRBV5-1 | CASSLGQDTDTQYF
TRBJ1-2 | TRBV21-1 | CASSKRRGGNYGYTF
TRBJ1-2 | TRBV2 | CASSGAGVIYGYTF
TRBJ1-2 | TRBV19 | CASSAPGGGLRGGYTF
TRBJ2-1 | TRBV11-2 | CASRRTAWGNEQFF
TRBJ1-2 | TRBV6-5 | CASIGRRAEGYTF
TRBJ2-7 | TRBV3-1/TRBV3-2 | CASSQVGGSGSREQYF
TRBJ1-1 | TRBV7-9 | CASSLGGAEGAFF
TRBJ2-7 | TRBV6-5 | CASSYSLTSDSYEQYF
TRBJ2-3 | TRBV6-5 | CASSYSVGTDTQYF
TRBJ1-1 | TRBV10-3 | CAISRARNTEAFF
TRBJ2-5 | TRBV9 | CASSATSGPQETQYF
TRBJ2-1 | TRBV7-2 | CASSFTGTGGLNEQFF
TRBJ2-3 | TRBV9 | CASSIQGRGGRTDTQYF
TRBJ1-2 | TRBV10-2 | CASRDTSNYGYTF